The 13 T cell receptor beta chains below come from one sample, sequenced in a study of CXCR3-negative and CXCR3-positive naive CD8 T cells. Study-wide points: The study found more hydrophobic TRB CDR3s in CXCR3-positive naive cells than in CXCR3-negative naive cells.

These TCRs are of unknown antigen specificity. With UMI labels, 5' RACE was used to prepare the TRB cDNA libraries. TCRdb processed the 5' RACE reads again and assigns one entry to each CDR3 protein, with no DNA. Found here are 90,000 to 150,000 distinct CDR3 sequences; the top ten clones hold 0.35% to 0.4%. The material sequenced was naive CXCR3+ CD8+ T cells from blood. Subset: CD45RO-CCR7+CD27+CD95- naive CD8+ T cells expressing CXCR3 (TNR3+). Every receptor here comes from a human donor in good health. Some clones in this sample may be carry-over from other donors' samples.

The chain joins TRBV9 to TRBJ2-5; as DNA is missing, the TRBD1 call by TCRdb cannot be tested. This CDR3 has 15 residues. CDR1 SGDLS and CDR2 YYNGEE come from the germline V gene. This CDR3 reads CASSGQGNEQETQYF.

The chain joins TRBV11-3 to TRBJ2-3; the D gene TCRdb calls, TRBD1, cannot be checked with no DNA. Germline V gene data show CDR1 as SGHNT and CDR2 as YENEEA. This CDR3 has 14 amino acids. The CDR3 here is CASSPRDPGGDTQF.

The chain couples TRBV15 to TRBJ2-7; TCRdb returns TRBD2, unconfirmable since there is no DNA. Germline values: CDR1 LNHNV, CDR2 YYDKDF (reference sequence). This CDR3 contains 14 residues. The CDR3 sequence is CATSRGTNMGEQYF. Full variable domain (missing parts from reference TRBV15 and TRBJ2-7): DAMVIQNPRYQVTQFGKPVTLSCSQTLNHNVMYWYQQKSSQAPKLLFHYYDKDFNNEADTPDNFQSRRPNTSFCFLDIRSPGLGDTAMYLCATSRGTNMGEQYFGPGTRLTVT.

This chain uses TRBV25-1 with TRBJ1-2; TCRdb calls TRBD1, which cannot be checked without DNA. The germline CDR1 and CDR2 sequences are MGHDK and SYGVNS. This CDR3 is 17 amino acids long. CDR3 region: CASRRPGQGSADYGYTF.

The rearrangement uses TRBV6-1 and TRBJ1-1; the D gene TCRdb calls, TRBD1, cannot be checked with no DNA. CDR1 and CDR2 (germline): MNHNS, SASEGT. This CDR3 is 14 amino acids long. CDR3 amino acids: CASIRGLGNTEAFF.

The chain links TRBV11-3 to TRBJ2-2; with no DNA, the TCRdb D assignment of TRBD1 cannot be verified. In germline, CDR1 is SGHNT, CDR2 YENEEA. The CDR3 covers 16 residues. The CDR3 is CASTLGGTANTGELFF.

This chain uses TRBV5-5 with TRBJ2-2; with no DNA, the TCRdb D assignment of TRBD1 cannot be verified. This CDR3 has 15 amino acids. CDR1 and CDR2 from the germline V gene are SGHKS and YYEKEE (reference sequence). The CDR3 reads CASSAGHPNTGELFF.

The rearrangement links TRBV10-2 to TRBJ2-7; absent DNA, TCRdb's TRBD1 call cannot be checked. In germline, CDR1 is WSHSY, CDR2 SAAADI. CDR3 length: 15 residues. The CDR3 sequence: CASSALLTGHNEQYF.

This rearrangement joins TRBV3-1 to TRBJ2-3; TCRdb calls TRBD1, which cannot be checked without DNA. The CDR3 covers 15 residues. Germline V CDR1 and CDR2: LGHDT, YNNKEL (reference sequence). The chain's CDR3 is CASSLGGFGTDTQYF.

This chain links TRBV11-3 with TRBJ2-1. The CDR3 length is 15 residues. Per germline, CDR1 SGHNT and CDR2 YENEEA. CDR3 amino acids: CASSLGRLGDNEQFF.

The chain links TRBV19 to TRBJ2-3; the D gene TCRdb calls, TRBD1, cannot be checked with no DNA. CDR1 and CDR2 from the germline V gene are LNHDA and SQIVND (reference sequence). CDR3 length: 14 amino acids. CDR3 sequence reads: CASGAGVNTDTQYF. The whole variable domain, filled in from reference TRBV19 and TRBJ2-3, reads DGGITQSPKYLFRKEGQNVTLSCEQNLNHDAMYWYRQDPGQGLRLIYYSQIVNDFQKGDIAEGYSVSREKKESFPLTVTSAQKNPTAFYLCASGAGVNTDTQYFGPGTRLTVL.

The J gene is TRBJ2-1, the V gene TRBV21-1; with no DNA, the TCRdb D assignment of TRBD2 cannot be verified. TRBV21-1 is a pseudogene locus. There are 16 residues in the CDR3. CDR3 amino acids: CACSKAQGHHYNEQFF.

The chain is built from TRBV5-6 and TRBJ2-7. This CDR3 is built from 14 residues. The germline V gene has CDR1 SGHDT and CDR2 YYEEEE. The CDR3 sequence: CASSLELSSYEQYF.